A single sample gave rise to the 22 T cell receptor beta chains below, sequenced in a study of blood T cell repertoires in COVID-19. Sequencing was performed with immunoSEQ multiplex PCR; in TCRdb, only in-frame clones are kept and a portion is missing. The sample carries about 86,000 clones, roughly four fifths recorded once. The source material was peripheral blood. These receptors were obtained from an elderly woman with acute or convalescent COVID-19.

The chain is built from TRBV3-1 (or the pseudogene TRBV3-2) and TRBJ1-2; D call uncertain. The CDR3 is 16 amino acids. CDR1 is LGHDT, CDR2 YNNKEL, per germline (reference sequence). V was cut by 5 bases and J by 8 bases, with 24 bases left in between. The CDR3 DNA follows: TGTGCCAGCAGCGCGGCTCCACCGTACTTTGTGTGGGGCTACACCTTC. This translates into CASSAAPPYFVWGYTF.

This chain uses TRBV24-1 with TRBJ2-2; D possibly corresponds to TRBD1 (6 bases). The germline CDR1 and CDR2 sequences are KGHDR and SFDVKD. This CDR3 contains 12 residues. V was pared by 7 bases and J by 6 bases, with 8 bases between. CDR3 DNA: TGTGCCACCAGCTCAGGGGCCGGGGAGCTGTTTTTT. It translates to CATSSGAGELFF.

The V call is TRBV28, the J call TRBJ2-5, with 10 bases that match TRBD2. The CDR3 contains 16 residues. The V gene end was trimmed by 4 bases and the J gene end by 4 bases; junction bases not matched to a gene: 9. The germline V gene has CDR1 MDHEN and CDR2 SYDVKM. The CDR3 DNA follows: TGTGCCAGCAGTTCCGCCGCAGCGGGAGGGAGAGAGACCCAGTACTTC. This translates into CASSSAAAGGRETQYF.

Only one count was recorded for this clone. This sequence joins TRBV5-6 and TRBJ1-5; 8 bases align to TRBD1. V lost 1 base to trimming and J lost 5 bases; unmatched junction nucleotides: 5. CDR1 SGHDT and CDR2 YYEEEE come from the germline V gene. The CDR3 has 15 amino acids. The CDR3 loop is CASSLYRQGYQPQHF. The CDR3 DNA is TGTGCCAGCAGCTTGTATCGACAGGGGTATCAGCCCCAGCATTTT.

V is TRBV6-4 and J is TRBJ1-1; D remains unclear. This CDR3 has 13 residues. The V gene lost 6 bases and the J gene lost 2 bases, with 10 bases spanning the gap. Germline CDR1 reads MRHNA; CDR2 reads SNTAGT. In nucleotides, the CDR3 is TGTGCCAGCAGGGAACAGCCTAACACTGAAGCTTTCTTT. Protein product: CASREQPNTEAFF.

This chain connects TRBV7-3 to TRBJ2-2, with unresolved D. Germline assignment: CDR1 SGHTA and CDR2 FQGTGA. This CDR3 is built from 15 residues. With 1 base removed from V and 6 bases from J, the gap between germline ends came to 12 bases. The CDR3 loop is CASSLKPQPPGELFF. CDR3 sequence (DNA): TGTGCCAGCAGCTTAAAACCACAGCCCCCCGGGGAGCTGTTTTTT.

This clone was observed a handful of times. This rearrangement joins TRBV6-5 to TRBJ1-3; D is undetermined. The germline V and J ends were trimmed by 7 bases and 0 bases, with 7 bases remaining between them. CDR1 is MNHEY, CDR2 SVGAGI, per germline. The CDR3 has 13 residues. The CDR3 sequence: CASTSISGNTIYF. The CDR3 DNA reads TGTGCCAGCACATCTATCTCTGGAAACACCATATATTTT.

This clone was seen a few times. This sequence joins TRBV5-6 and TRBJ1-6; 9 positions match TRBD1. V gave up 5 bases and J gave up 8 bases; unmatched junction bases: 5. The CDR3 runs 14 residues. Germline V gene sequence: CDR1 SGHDT, CDR2 YYEEEE. CDR3 coding DNA: TGTGCCAGCAGTTCGGGACAGGGATATTCACCCCTCCACTTT. Its protein is CASSSGQGYSPLHF.

The rearrangement links TRBV28 to TRBJ1-3; 9 bases are shared with TRBD1. Germline-derived CDR1 and CDR2 are MDHEN and SYDVKM. The CDR3 runs 17 residues. V lost 3 bases, J lost 0 bases, and 6 bases stayed unmatched. CDR3: CASSLTGTGHSGNTIYF. The CDR3 DNA follows: TGTGCCAGCAGTTTGACCGGGACAGGGCACTCTGGAAACACCATATATTTT.

This clone was recorded a few times. The chain carries TRBV28 and TRBJ1-1, with TRBD1 as a possible D gene (5 bases). CDR3 length: 13 residues. The V end was cut by 5 bases, the J end by 4 bases, with 11 bases between. Germline lookup yields CDR1 MDHEN and CDR2 SYDVKM. CDR3 sequence reads: CASSTGGSTEAFF. CDR3 bases: TGTGCCAGCAGTACCGGGGGTTCCACTGAAGCTTTCTTT.

This chain joins TRBV7-2 and TRBJ2-1; the D gene is possibly TRBD2 (6 bases). The CDR3 has 15 amino acids. Germline CDR1 SGHTA, CDR2 FQGNSA. V dropped 1 base and J dropped 5 bases, with 12 bases sitting between them. This chain's CDR3 is CASSLEGTLNNEQFF. In DNA, the CDR3 is TGTGCCAGCAGCTTAGAAGGGACTCTTAACAATGAGCAGTTCTTC.

This sequence joins TRBV6-6 and TRBJ1-5; D is unclear. The CDR3 runs to 13 residues. Germline loops: CDR1 MNHNY, CDR2 SVGAGI (reference sequence). With 4 bases removed from V and 5 bases from J, the gap between germline ends came to 9 bases. The CDR3 DNA follows: TGTGCCAGCAGTTTCTTGGGCGATCAGCCCCAGCATTTT. Translated: CASSFLGDQPQHF.

This clone turned up a few times. V gene TRBV3-1 (or the pseudogene TRBV3-2) combines with J gene TRBJ1-5; TRBD1 aligns across 7 bases. With 4 bases clipped from V and 9 bases from J, the junction kept 6 bases outside the gene matches. Germline lookup yields CDR1 LGHDT and CDR2 YNNKEL (reference sequence). The CDR3 is made up of 13 amino acids. The CDR3 DNA reads TGTGCCAGCAGCCCCCGGACAGGTGGGCCCCAGCATTTT. This translates into CASSPRTGGPQHF.

The genes are TRBV6-6 and TRBJ2-1, with D maybe TRBD2 (5 bases). Germline V CDR1 and CDR2: MNHNY, SVGAGI (reference sequence). The CDR3 spans 13 residues. Trimming cost V 10 bases and J 3 bases, with 13 bases left between them. In DNA form, the CDR3 reads TGTGCCACCGTTCCAGCGGACTACAATGAGCAGTTCTTC. This gives the protein CATVPADYNEQFF.

This clone was observed a handful of times. The chain combines TRBV4-1 with TRBJ1-5; D is unclear. The V end lost 0 bases, the J end lost 9 bases, and 9 bases lay between the germline ends. Germline lookup yields CDR1 MGHRA and CDR2 YSYEKL. The CDR3 is 13 amino acids. The CDR3 sequence: CASSQEGGVPQHF. CDR3 DNA: TGCGCCAGCAGCCAAGAGGGAGGAGTGCCCCAGCATTTT.

The rearrangement uses TRBV5-1 and TRBJ1-2; 9 nucleotides align to TRBD1. Germline trimming cut 5 bases from V and 7 bases from J; bases unmatched to any gene: 15. CDR1 and CDR2 from the germline V gene are SGHRS and YFSETQ. The CDR3 totals 16 residues. As DNA, the CDR3 is TGCGCCAGCAGTTTCGTCAGGACAGGGGACGATCGTGGCTACACCTTC. Encoded protein: CASSFVRTGDDRGYTF.

The J gene is TRBJ2-7, the V gene TRBV21-1; TRBD1 is the table's D call, not checked against the DNA. TRBV21-1 has pseudogene status. The CDR3 runs to 20 residues. The CDR3, as DNA: TGTGCCAGCAGCAAAGCTCAGGCACAGACCGAGACAGGGCTTTACTACGAGCAGTACTTC. This encodes CASSKAQAQTETGLYYEQYF.

CDR3 bases: TGCGCCAGCAGTTCGACTAGCTCATCCTACGAGCAGTACTTC. Amino acids: CASSSTSSSYEQYF. The chain joins TRBV5-1 to TRBJ2-7, with TRBD2 matching over 7 bases. The CDR3 covers 14 residues. CDR1 and CDR2 from the germline V gene are SGHRS and YFSETQ. With V trimmed by 5 bases and J by 1 base, 6 bases remained unmatched.

V usage is TRBV19 and J usage is TRBJ1-5; no definite D call. The CDR3 sequence is 14 residues long. Germline CDR1 is LNHDA and CDR2 is SQIVND (reference sequence). The V end was cut by 2 bases, the J end by 2 bases, with 7 bases between. Here the CDR3 DNA reads TGTGCCAGTAGTATAATCCCAGGCAATCAGCCCCAGCATTTT. Amino acids: CASSIIPGNQPQHF.

The chain uses TRBV3-1 (or the pseudogene TRBV3-2) and TRBJ1-1, with a tentative D call TRBD1 (5 bases). V lost 4 bases and J 0 bases, leaving 18 bases between the germline ends. Germline CDR1 reads LGHDT; CDR2 reads YNNKEL (reference sequence). The CDR3 consists of 17 residues. The CDR3 protein is CASSREPGIFMNTEAFF. CDR3 DNA: TGTGCCAGCAGCCGCGAGCCAGGGATCTTCATGAACACTGAAGCTTTCTTT.

A single count supports this clone. The chain links TRBV7-9 to TRBJ2-2, with D unresolved. Germline V gives CDR1 SEHNR, CDR2 FQNEAQ (reference sequence). Trimming stripped 5 bases from V and 3 bases from J, with 4 bases between. CDR3 length: 12 amino acids. The CDR3 region has the DNA TGTGCCAGCAGCCAGTACACCGGGGAGCTGTTTTTT. Translation gives CASSQYTGELFF.

The J gene is TRBJ2-3, the V gene TRBV10-3; 7 bases line up with TRBD1. In germline, CDR1 is ENHRY, CDR2 SYGVKD. The J segment lost 5 bases and the V segment lost 3 bases, leaving 8 bases of the junction unmatched. The CDR3 is 15 residues long. In nucleotides, the CDR3 is TGTGCCATCAGTGATAAAGGGGGCACCGGAGATACGCAGTATTTT. This codes for CAISDKGGTGDTQYF.